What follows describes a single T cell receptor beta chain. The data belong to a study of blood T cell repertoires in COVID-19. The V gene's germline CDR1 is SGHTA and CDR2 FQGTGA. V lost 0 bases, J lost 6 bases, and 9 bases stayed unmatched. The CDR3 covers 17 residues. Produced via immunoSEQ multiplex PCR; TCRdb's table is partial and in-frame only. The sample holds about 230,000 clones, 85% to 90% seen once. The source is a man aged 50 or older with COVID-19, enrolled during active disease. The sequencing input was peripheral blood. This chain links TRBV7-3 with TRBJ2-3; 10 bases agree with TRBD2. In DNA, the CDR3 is TGTGCCAGCAGCTTAACGAGTTCCAGCGGGGGGGCGGATACGCAGTATTTT. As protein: CASSLTSSSGGADTQYF.